The next 5 T cell receptor beta chains were all read from a single sample in a study of CD8+CD57+ T cells in acquired aplastic anemia. Previously, flow cytometry had revealed CD8+CD57+ cell expansion in the patients chosen for sequencing. Genomic DNA served as template for TCR beta VDJ and CDR3 profiling. TCRdb re-called the reads through MiXCR, storing one row per CDR3 protein. Seen here are approximately 190,000 distinct CDR3 sequences, 40% to 50% observed once, and the top ten hold about 9.7%. The sequencing sample was made of sorted CD4+, CD8+, or CD8+CD57+ T cells (not recorded which) from PBMCs. Source of these receptors: a human donor with aplastic anemia.

This chain connects TRBV14 to TRBJ2-7; D unresolved. Trimming pared 0 bases from V and 5 bases from J, leaving 5 bases between. CDR1 SGHDN and CDR2 FVKESK come from the germline V gene. The CDR3 spans 12 residues. The CDR3: CASSQEFNEQYV. DNA for the CDR3: TGTGCCAGCAGCCAAGAATTCAACGAGCAGTACGTC.

This clonotype was seen a handful of times. This chain uses TRBV2 with TRBJ2-3; tentatively, D is TRBD2 (5 bases). Germline V gives CDR1 SNHLY, CDR2 FYNNEI. V dropped 7 bases and J dropped 2 bases, with 13 bases sitting between them. This CDR3 has 14 amino acids. CDR3 residues: CASNAGGYTDTQYF. For the CDR3, the DNA is TGTGCCAGCAACGCCGGCGGGTACACAGATACGCAGTATTTT.

This clonotype was found many times. The CDR3 reads CASTPDRSYNEQFF. The DNA of the CDR3 is TGTGCCAGCACCCCAGACAGGTCCTACAATGAGCAGTTCTTC. The rearrangement joins TRBV7-3 to TRBJ2-1, with D possibly matching TRBD1 (6 bases). The CDR3 is 14 amino acids. Germline V gives CDR1 SGHTA, CDR2 FQGTGA. The V gene lost 7 bases and the J gene lost 1 base, with 11 bases spanning the gap.

V usage is TRBV12-3 or TRBV12-4 and J usage is TRBJ1-1; 7 positions match TRBD1. The CDR3 spans 14 residues. The trim removed 6 bases at V and 2 bases at J, leaving 6 bases unmatched. CDR3 in DNA: TGTGCCAGCAGGTGGACAGGCCGAAACACTGAAGCTTTCTTT. This codes for CASRWTGRNTEAFF.

This clonotype was counted ten times or more. The J gene is TRBJ2-7, the V gene TRBV20-1, with D possibly TRBD2 on 6 matching bases. V lost 2 bases to trimming and J lost 4 bases, with 15 bases between them. Germline CDR1 reads DFQATT; CDR2 reads SNEGSKA (reference sequence). The CDR3 extends over 14 amino acids. CDR3 coding DNA: TGCAGTGCTAGATCCCGACTAGGTTGGTACGAGCAGTACTTC. Translating gives CSARSRLGWYEQYF.